The T cell receptor (beta chain) described here comes from a study of blood T cell repertoires in COVID-19. On the study more broadly: COVID-19 samples from acute and convalescent phases originated in the United States, Italy and Spain. The analysed material was cDNA or gDNA that came from T cells, B-cell-depleted T cells, or PBMCs.

CDR1 and CDR2 (germline): SNHLY, FYNNEI. The V and J ends lost 7 bases and 0 bases respectively, with 9 bases between them. The CDR3 sequence is 14 residues long. Original processing notes: Estimates of nucleated cell counts were drawn from the amplification of reference gene primers. Some clones are missing from TCRdb's copy, which holds only in-frame ones; the method was immunoSEQ multiplex PCR. The V and J calls and clone size come from that table; D and trimming were worked out from the DNA. The table records 120,000 to 150,000 clones, about 87% of them present only once. The sequenced material came from peripheral blood. This receptor was identified in a man aged 45 to 65 who had recovered from COVID-19. The chain combines TRBV2 with TRBJ1-4, with D possibly being TRBD1 (5 bases). Written as DNA, the CDR3 is TGTGCCAGCACTAAGACAGCAACTAATGAAAAACTGTTTTTT. It translates to CASTKTATNEKLFF.